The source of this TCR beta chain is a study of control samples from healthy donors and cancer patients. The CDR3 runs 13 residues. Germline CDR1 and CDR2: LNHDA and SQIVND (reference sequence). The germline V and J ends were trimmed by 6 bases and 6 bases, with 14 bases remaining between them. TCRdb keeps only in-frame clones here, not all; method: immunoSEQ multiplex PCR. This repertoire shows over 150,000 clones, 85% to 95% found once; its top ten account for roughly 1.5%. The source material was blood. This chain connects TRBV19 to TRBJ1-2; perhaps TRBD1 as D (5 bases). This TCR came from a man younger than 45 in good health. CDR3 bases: TGTGCCAGTAGACGAGGGACGGCCGATGGCTACACCTTC. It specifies CASRRGTADGYTF.